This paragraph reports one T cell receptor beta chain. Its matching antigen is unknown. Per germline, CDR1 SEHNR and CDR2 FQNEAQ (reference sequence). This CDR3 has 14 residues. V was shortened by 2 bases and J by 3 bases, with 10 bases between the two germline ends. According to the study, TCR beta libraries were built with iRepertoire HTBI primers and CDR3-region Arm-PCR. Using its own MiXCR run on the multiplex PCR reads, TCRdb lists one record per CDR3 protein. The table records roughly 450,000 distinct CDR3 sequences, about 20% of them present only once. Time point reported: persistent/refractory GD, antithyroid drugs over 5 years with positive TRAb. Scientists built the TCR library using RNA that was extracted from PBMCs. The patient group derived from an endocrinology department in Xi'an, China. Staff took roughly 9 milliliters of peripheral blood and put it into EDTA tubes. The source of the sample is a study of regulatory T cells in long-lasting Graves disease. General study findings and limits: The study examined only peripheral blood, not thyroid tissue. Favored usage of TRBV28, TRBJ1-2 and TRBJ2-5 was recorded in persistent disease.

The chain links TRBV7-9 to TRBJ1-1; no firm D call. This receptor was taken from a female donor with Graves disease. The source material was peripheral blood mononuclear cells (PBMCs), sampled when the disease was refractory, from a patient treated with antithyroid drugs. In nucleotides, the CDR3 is TGTGCCAGCAGCTTAACCTGGGGAGACACTGAAGCTTTCTTT. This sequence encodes CASSLTWGDTEAFF. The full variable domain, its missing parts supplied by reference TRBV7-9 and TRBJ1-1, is DTGVSQNPRHKITKRGQNVTFRCDPISEHNRLYWYRQTLGQGPEFLTYFQNEAQLEKSRLLSDRFSAERPKGSFSTLEIQRTEQGDSAMYLCASSLTWGDTEAFFGQGTRLTVV.